What follows is one T cell receptor beta chain and its context. Exclusion of patients followed from uncontrolled infection, other autoimmune disease, pregnancy or lactation. The germline gives CDR1 SGHRS, CDR2 YFSETQ. The CDR3 covers 15 residues. V shed 3 bases, J shed 7 bases, and the junction held 6 bases outside the gene matches. The data originate from a study of T cells in Graves' hyperthyroidism and ophthalmopathy. Authors of the study amplified TCR beta CDR3 regions from RNA transcripts. With the HTBI primer set, the TCR CDR3 went through a first round of RT-PCR. TCRdb called the multiplex PCR reads again in MiXCR, with one record for every CDR3 protein. The table has about 270,000 distinct CDR3 sequences, 22% seen once; the top ten hold around 64%.

This clonotype was obtained from a man aged 30 to 39 with Graves' ophthalmopathy. V usage is TRBV5-1 and J usage is TRBJ2-1, with 11 bases matching TRBD2. The sample was blood. Written as DNA, the CDR3 is TGCGCCAGCAGCTCCCTAGCGGGAGGATTGAATGAGCAGTTCTTC. It translates to CASSSLAGGLNEQFF.